The rows below give T cell receptor beta chains drawn from one sample of a study of T cell responses to AZD1222 COVID-19 vaccine. Generated by immunoSEQ multiplex PCR, the TCRdb table keeps only in-frame clones and is missing some. Of more than 110,000 clones in the sample, 75% to 90% were seen once. The sample in question was peripheral blood, obtained on day 0 of AZD1222 vaccination. These receptors originate from an adult in good health. The CDR3 runs from the conserved cysteine through the conserved F or W. Fields, in order: V gene, J gene, D gene, CDR3 DNA, CDR3 protein. A D gene is named only where the DNA matches it firmly.

TRBV11-2	TRBJ2-1	-	TGTGCCAGCAGCTTACCGGATAGCTCCTACAATGAGCAGTTCTTC	CASSLPDSSYNEQFF
TRBV5-6	TRBJ2-1	TRBD2	TGTGCCAGCACGGCCAGCGGGACGTACAATGAGCAGTTCTTC	CASTASGTYNEQFF
TRBV5-1	TRBJ2-7	TRBD2	TGCGCCAGCAGCTTCCCGGGACTAGGCCAGGGGGAGCAGTACTTC	CASSFPGLGQGEQYF
TRBV3-1/TRBV3-2	TRBJ2-1	TRBD2	TGTGCCAGCAGCCAACCACTAGCGGCAGCGAGCAATGAGCAGTTCTTC	CASSQPLAAASNEQFF
TRBV7-2	TRBJ2-4	TRBD1	TGTGCCAGCAGCTCCGGGACAGGGAGGAACATTCAGTACTTC	CASSSGTGRNIQYF
TRBV5-8	TRBJ2-5	TRBD2	TGTGCCAGCAGCTTGGATGGCGGGGGGCTCCAAGAGACCCAGTACTTC	CASSLDGGGLQETQYF
TRBV7-9	TRBJ2-6	-	TGTGCCAGCAGTACCGGGGCCAACGTCCTGACTTTC	CASSTGANVLTF
TRBV2	TRBJ1-5	-	TGTGCCAGCAGTACGGGAAATCAGCCCCAGCATTTT	CASSTGNQPQHF
TRBV6-5	TRBJ2-7	-	TGTGCCAGCAGACAGGGATCTTACGAGCAGTACTTC	CASRQGSYEQYF
TRBV29-1	TRBJ1-2	-	TGCAGCGTTGGACAGTCCTATGGCTACACCTTC	CSVGQSYGYTF
TRBV9	TRBJ2-5	-	TGTGCCAGCAGCGTAGGGAGGCTTGGCTTGTGGTACCAAGAGACCCAGTACTTC	CASSVGRLGLWYQETQYF
TRBV28	TRBJ2-4	TRBD1	TGTGCCAGCAGTTCCCCAGGACAGGGCATCAAAAACATTCAGTACTTC	CASSSPGQGIKNIQYF
TRBV19	TRBJ2-1	TRBD1	TGTGCCAGTAGTTTCAGGGGGCTTTACAATGAGCAGTTCTTC	CASSFRGLYNEQFF
TRBV3-1/TRBV3-2	TRBJ2-7	TRBD2	TGTGCCAGCAGGGAGGCCGGGACTAGCGGCAGTTACGAGCAGTACTTC	CASREAGTSGSYEQYF